A single sample is the source of the 28 T cell receptor beta chains below, sequenced in a study of neurological immune-mediated disorders. TCRdb redid the calling of the 5' RACE reads with MiXCR, one entry per CDR3 protein. The data show roughly 98,000 distinct CDR3 sequences, roughly 13% seen once. Time point reported: longitudinal time-point 2. What was sequenced was PBMCs. These receptors were obtained from a female donor with HTLV-1-associated myelopathy (HAM/TSP).

This clonotype was counted at least ten times. The V gene is TRBV7-2, the J gene TRBJ1-6; possible D gene TRBD1, 6 bases. Germline V gene lookup returns CDR1 SGHTA and CDR2 FQGNSA. CDR3 size: 15 residues. V was trimmed by 2 bases and J by 8 bases, leaving 13 bases between them. Written as DNA, the CDR3 is TGTGCCAGCAGCTTACCAGGGGTCATGGATTCACCCCTCCACTTT. It yields the protein CASSLPGVMDSPLHF.

On this clonotype: This may come from a read error, since a much larger clone is one base off. The V and J genes are TRBV7-3 and TRBJ1-6, with 8 nucleotides matching TRBD1. CDR3 length: 15 residues. Germline CDR1 and CDR2: SGHTA and FQGTGA. CDR3 loop: CASSSTGGGISPRHF. CDR3 nucleotide sequence: TGTGCCAGCAGCTCCACAGGGGGTGGGATTTCACCCCGCCACTTT.

The V gene is TRBV29-1, the J gene TRBJ2-3; TRBD1 matches at 8 bases. In germline, CDR1 is SQVTM, CDR2 ANQGSEA. V dropped 7 bases and J dropped 1; count of bases not matched to a gene: 1. The CDR3 is 12 amino acids. For the CDR3, the DNA is TGCAGCGCGGGACAGGGCACAGATACGCAGTATTTT. Encoded protein: CSAGQGTDTQYF.

This chain joins TRBV10-2 and TRBJ1-3; D gene unclear. CDR1 is WSHSY and CDR2 is SAAADI in the germline V gene. The V end was cut by 2 bases, the J end by 0 bases, with 5 bases between. This CDR3 is built from 14 residues. The CDR3 region has the DNA TGCGCCAGCAGTGAGGGAAACTCTGGAAACACCATATATTTT. Its translation is CASSEGNSGNTIYF.

A few counts support this clonotype. V and J are TRBV18 and TRBJ2-5; D is unclear. CDR1 KGHSH and CDR2 LQKENI come from the germline V gene. The V and J ends lost 3 bases and 5 bases respectively, with 19 bases between them. This CDR3 spans 16 amino acids. The CDR3 here is CASSPQTTQVRETQYF. CDR3 in DNA: TGTGCCAGCTCACCGCAAACGACGCAAGTTAGGGAGACCCAGTACTTC.

This clonotype was observed many times. The gene calls are TRBV11-1 and TRBJ2-1; 10 bases fit TRBD2. Germline CDR1 reads SGHAT; CDR2 reads FQDESV (reference sequence). Trimming removed 8 bases from V and 4 bases from J; junction bases left unmatched: 5. The CDR3 is 14 amino acids. The CDR3 region is CASASSGGYNEQFF. The CDR3 nucleotides are TGTGCCAGCGCTTCTAGCGGGGGTTACAATGAGCAGTTCTTC.

This clonotype was seen ten or more times. This chain connects TRBV28 to TRBJ2-7; D unresolved. The V gene lost 6 bases and the J gene lost 2 bases, with 5 bases spanning the gap. Germline CDR1 and CDR2: MDHEN and SYDVKM. This CDR3 contains 11 residues. The CDR3 loop is CASRTPYEQYF. The CDR3 DNA reads as TGTGCCAGCAGGACCCCCTACGAGCAGTACTTC.

This clonotype was counted many times. The gene calls are TRBV7-9 and TRBJ2-4; tentative D call: TRBD1 (5 bases). This CDR3 comprises 11 residues. Germline lookup yields CDR1 SEHNR and CDR2 FQNEAQ (reference sequence). With 5 bases removed from V and 9 bases from J, the gap between germline ends came to 8 bases. CDR3: CASSLQAIQYF. CDR3 nucleotides: TGTGCCAGCAGCCTACAGGCCATTCAGTACTTC.

This clonotype occurred many times. The chain uses TRBV7-9 and TRBJ2-3; TRBD1 agrees at 8 bases. V was clipped by 0 bases and J by 3 bases; unmatched bases: 5. The CDR3 length is 16 residues. Germline assignment: CDR1 SEHNR and CDR2 FQNEAQ (reference sequence). As DNA, the CDR3 is TGTGCCAGCAGCTTAGCGACCGGGACAGGTACAGATACGCAGTATTTT. Encoded protein: CASSLATGTGTDTQYF.

This clonotype was seen at least ten times. The chain combines TRBV5-5 with TRBJ2-3; 7 positions match TRBD2. This CDR3 is built from 16 residues. Germline-derived CDR1 and CDR2 are SGHKS and YYEKEE (reference sequence). V was pared by 4 bases and J by 0 bases, with 8 bases of the junction left unmatched. CDR3: CASSPGWGGSTDTQYF. The CDR3 DNA is TGTGCCAGCAGCCCCGGGTGGGGGGGGAGCACAGATACGCAGTATTTT.

This clonotype was detected ten times or more. J is TRBJ1-4 and V is TRBV5-1, with D possibly TRBD1 on 6 matching bases. This CDR3 contains 14 residues. Germline V gives CDR1 SGHRS, CDR2 YFSETQ. Trimming stripped 1 base from V and 6 bases from J, with 10 bases between. CDR3 sequence reads: CASSLKGDYEKLFF. The CDR3 DNA reads TGCGCCAGCAGCTTGAAGGGGGATTATGAAAAACTGTTTTTT.

This clonotype was counted ten times or more. The chain has TRBV7-2 and TRBJ2-5; possibly TRBD1 or TRBD2 for D (6 bases each). CDR1 is SGHTA and CDR2 is FQGNSA in the germline V gene. Trimming stripped 7 bases from V and 7 bases from J, with 22 bases between. The CDR3 loop spans 15 amino acids. CDR3 region: CASTLTRTGARTQYF. The CDR3 DNA reads as TGTGCCAGCACCCTTACCCGGACGGGGGCCAGGACCCAGTACTTC.

This clonotype was observed at least ten times. The V and J genes are TRBV20-1 and TRBJ2-3, with 7 bases that match TRBD1. The CDR3 is 15 amino acids. V trimming: 0 bases; J trimming: 0 bases; junction bases outside the gene matches: 3. Germline V lookup: CDR1 DFQATT, CDR2 SNEGSKA (reference sequence). CDR3 DNA sequence: TGCAGTGCTAGAGATTTGGGACAGAGCACAGATACGCAGTATTTT. Translation gives CSARDLGQSTDTQYF.

This clonotype was observed at least ten times. The chain links TRBV5-1 to TRBJ2-7, with TRBD1 as a possible D gene (5 bases). Trimming took 0 bases from V and 10 from J, leaving 11 bases between them. Germline CDR1 and CDR2: SGHRS and YFSETQ. This CDR3 has 12 residues. The CDR3, as DNA: TGCGCCAGCAGCTTGGAGGGTGACAGCCAGTACTTC. Its protein product is CASSLEGDSQYF.

This clonotype was detected only a few times. The chain uses TRBV7-2 and TRBJ2-2, with 11 bases identical to TRBD1. Germline trimming cut 3 bases from V and 4 bases from J; bases unmatched to any gene: 4. The germline gives CDR1 SGHTA, CDR2 FQGNSA. The CDR3 runs to 16 residues. This chain's CDR3 is CASSFTGTGGTGELFF. CDR3 bases: TGTGCCAGCAGCTTCACCGGGACAGGGGGCACCGGGGAGCTGTTTTTT.

This rearrangement joins TRBV28 to TRBJ2-7; 12 nucleotides agree with TRBD1. J lost 7 bases, V lost 5 bases, and 3 bases had no gene match. The CDR3 is 13 amino acids. Germline V gene data show CDR1 as MDHEN and CDR2 as SYDVKM. CDR3 coding DNA: TGTGCCAGCAGTGGGACAGGGGGCGGTGAGCAGTACTTC. Protein product: CASSGTGGGEQYF.

This clonotype was seen at least ten times. The chain recombines TRBV10-2 with TRBJ2-5; tentatively, D is TRBD1 (5 bases). Trimming stripped 4 bases from V and 2 bases from J, with 8 bases between. The germline V gene encodes CDR1 WSHSY and CDR2 SAAADI. The CDR3 consists of 13 residues. CDR3 sequence reads: CASSGQPQETQYF. The DNA of the CDR3 is TGCGCCAGCAGTGGACAGCCGCAAGAGACCCAGTACTTC.

This clonotype came up many times. Here the CDR3 DNA reads TGTGCCAGCAGCTTTCGAGGGGTCGGGAATCAGCCCCAGCATTTT. It yields the protein CASSFRGVGNQPQHF. The chain has TRBV21-1 and TRBJ1-5; the table calls TRBD1, which could not be checked here. TRBV21-1 is a listed pseudogene. This CDR3 is 15 amino acids long.

The chain carries TRBV19 and TRBJ1-6, with 10 bases fitting TRBD1. V lost 6 bases, J lost 9 bases, and 14 bases stayed unmatched. The length of the CDR3 is 17 residues. Germline loops: CDR1 LNHDA, CDR2 SQIVND (reference sequence). The CDR3 nucleotides are TGTGCCAGTAGCACCGGCAAGGGACAGGGGATAGGTTCACCCCTCCACTTT. Protein: CASSTGKGQGIGSPLHF.

The genes are TRBV20-1 and TRBJ1-1; 9 bases are shared with TRBD1. Germline CDR1 reads DFQATT; CDR2 reads SNEGSKA (reference sequence). The CDR3 contains 12 residues. The trim removed 6 bases at V and 5 bases at J, leaving 4 bases unmatched. CDR3 sequence: CSADDRGTEAFF. The CDR3 DNA is TGCAGTGCGGATGACAGGGGGACTGAAGCTTTCTTT.

This clonotype was found many times. This chain links TRBV5-1 with TRBJ1-1, with a weak D call TRBD1 (5 bases). V was cut by 2 bases and J by 3 bases, with 11 bases left in between. Germline lookup yields CDR1 SGHRS and CDR2 YFSETQ. The length of the CDR3 is 14 residues. CDR3 nucleotides: TGCGCCAGCAGCTTAAAGGGGCAGGACACTGAAGCTTTCTTT. It codes for CASSLKGQDTEAFF.

This clonotype was recorded many times. The chain combines TRBV29-1 with TRBJ2-6; 9 nucleotides align to TRBD1. Germline CDR1 and CDR2: SQVTM and ANQGSEA. This CDR3 has 17 amino acids. Trimming cost V 4 bases and J 0 bases; bases outside gene matches: 7. The CDR3 loop is CSVAAGTGPSGANVLTF. CDR3 nucleotides: TGCAGCGTTGCCGCCGGGACAGGGCCCTCTGGGGCCAACGTCCTGACTTTC.

Note on this clonotype: Relative to the germline gene, one junction end is altered; a read error may explain this. The V call is TRBV9, the J call TRBJ2-7, with D tentatively TRBD2 (6 bases). The V gene's germline CDR1 is SGDLS and CDR2 YYNGEE. This CDR3 has 13 amino acids. CDR3 residues: CVSGKGGEEEQYF. The CDR3 DNA follows: TGTGTCAGCGGCAAAGGAGGGGAGGAGGAGCAGTACTTC.

This chain uses TRBV29-1 with TRBJ2-1; 12 positions match TRBD2. The germline V gene has CDR1 SQVTM and CDR2 ANQGSEA. The CDR3 totals 13 residues. With V trimmed by 3 bases and J by 13 bases, 7 bases remained unmatched. The CDR3 DNA is TGCAGCGTTGAGACTAGCGGGGGCCGGGGACAGTTCTTC. It is translated as CSVETSGGRGQFF.

This clonotype was detected many times. The V call is TRBV7-2, the J call TRBJ1-2; D may be TRBD1 (5 bases). The CDR3 runs to 13 residues. Germline CDR1 reads SGHTA; CDR2 reads FQGNSA. The ends were cut back, 4 bases at V and 8 bases at J, with 14 bases in the middle. In DNA, the CDR3 is TGTGCCAGCAGCTCACTCAGGGAGGAGGGCTACACCTTC. As protein: CASSSLREEGYTF.

This clonotype came up many times. This chain connects TRBV20-1 to TRBJ1-5, with TRBD1 identical over 9 bases. The CDR3 runs 14 residues. V shed 5 bases and J 7 bases; nucleotides not matched to a gene: 9. Germline V gives CDR1 DFQATT, CDR2 SNEGSKA (reference sequence). CDR3 in amino acids: CSASAGTGRQPQHF. The CDR3 nucleotides are TGCAGTGCTTCCGCCGGGACAGGGAGACAGCCCCAGCATTTT.

This clonotype was picked up many times. This chain uses TRBV20-1 with TRBJ2-5, with 7 bases matching TRBD2. The CDR3 spans 14 residues. Germline lookup yields CDR1 DFQATT and CDR2 SNEGSKA (reference sequence). J was trimmed by 5 bases and V by 3 bases; bases with no gene match: 9. In DNA, the CDR3 is TGCAGTGCTAGGACTAGCCCCGATATGGAGACCCAGTACTTC. Amino acid sequence: CSARTSPDMETQYF.

This clonotype showed up many times. V and J are TRBV4-1 and TRBJ2-3; 8 bases agree with TRBD2. With 0 bases clipped from V and 4 bases from J, the junction kept 12 bases outside the gene matches. Germline assignment: CDR1 MGHRA and CDR2 YSYEKL. The CDR3 has 18 residues. The CDR3 coding sequence is TGCGCCAGCAGCCAAGATAAGGCGCTAGCGGGTTTGGCAGATACGCAGTATTTT. It is translated as CASSQDKALAGLADTQYF.